This T cell receptor (beta chain) was recorded in a study of CD8+ T cells in alopecia areata. Regarding the study as a whole: Especially in alopecia totalis/universalis, lesional scalp showed greater clonality than normal scalp did.

This clone was recorded once. Its antigen is undetermined. The CDR3 is 17 residues long. Germline V lookup: CDR1 SGHTA, CDR2 FQGNSA. Trimming stripped 1 base from V and 0 bases from J, with 10 bases between. Sequencing templates came from extracted RNA that was reverse transcribed into cDNA. Libraries were prepared by immunoSEQ multiplex PCR; TCRdb keeps only in-frame clonotypes and omits some of them. The sample carries more than 90,000 clones, about two fifths recorded once. Sequencing was done on a sample of CD4+ T cells sorted from blood. The chain has TRBV7-2 and TRBJ2-6; D is unresolved. This TCR came from a human donor with alopecia areata. The CDR3 nucleotides read TGTGCCAGCAGCTTAGGTGGCAGTTTCTCTGGGGCCAACGTCCTGACTTTC. This encodes CASSLGGSFSGANVLTF.